This T cell receptor beta chain was sequenced in a study of response to subunit inactivated influenza vaccine. TCRdb redid the calling of the RT-PCR reads with MiXCR, one entry per CDR3 protein. This sample carries 150,000 to 200,000 distinct CDR3 sequences, 10% to 15% of them seen once, and the ten largest clones take over 25%. This CDR3 is 15 amino acids long. Germline CDR1 and CDR2: SGHVS and FQNEAQ. V lost 4 bases to trimming and J lost 5 bases; unmatched junction nucleotides: 5. This clonotype occurred a few times. These sequences were also reported in another study, on T cells expressing NK-cell markers. Per that study: Scientists made TCR beta cDNA using 5'RACE template switching with UMIs. The authors derived TCR beta repertoires from sorted CD3+CD56+NKG2C+, CD3+CD56+NKG2C- and CD3+CD56-NKG2C+ T cells. One of eight sequenced donors was HCMV-seronegative; the other seven were seropositive. Sorting of alpha-beta TCR T cells alone was achieved in several experiments with an anti-gamma-delta TCR antibody. These clonotypes also led the CD3+CD56-NKG2C+ fraction in several donors.

This chain connects TRBV7-8 to TRBJ2-7, with 13 bases matching TRBD2. This receptor was obtained from a man aged 50-59 years who received an inactivated influenza vaccine. This specimen consisted of CD8+ T cells sorted from PBMCs, obtained 11 to 12 days after vaccination. CDR3 region: CASSYRLAGGDEQYF. CDR3 nucleotide sequence: TGTGCCAGCAGCTATAGACTAGCGGGAGGCGACGAGCAGTACTTC.